The 29 T cell receptor beta chains below all came from one sample that was sequenced in a study of shared clonotypes between healthy human individuals (dated by TCRdb to between 2020 and 2021). The receptor library was made with the immunoSEQ multiplex PCR assay. This immuneACCESS table, as held by TCRdb, lists in-frame sequences with V and J called but not all clones. Of the missing ones, under half trace to an unresolved V gene in checked studies; the others have no known cause. The sample yields some 2,500,000 clones; more than 85% were counted once. The ten largest clones take up 0.36% of the sample. The specimen sequenced was naive CD4+ T cells from PBMCs. The cell subset or site tag for this specimen amounts to: CD45RA+ positively selected. These receptors came from a man aged 18 to 30 in good health. Some clones in this sample may be carry-over from other donors' samples.

This clone has more than one count but fewer than ten. CDR3: CASSFPQYGYTF. As DNA, the CDR3 is TGTGCCAGCAGCTTCCCGCAATATGGCTACACCTTC. J is TRBJ1-2 and V is TRBV7-2; D ambiguous. This CDR3 has 12 amino acids. V was pared by 3 bases and J by 5 bases, with 7 bases between. Germline values: CDR1 SGHTA, CDR2 FQGNSA.

The chain has TRBV21-1 and TRBJ2-3; no check of the table's D call, TRBD2, against the DNA was made. TRBV21-1 is termed a pseudogene. The CDR3 totals 16 residues. In nucleotides, the CDR3 is TGTGCCAGCAGCGAATCTAGCGGGAGGGACACAGATACGCAGTATTTT. As protein: CASSESSGRDTDTQYF.

The rearrangement joins TRBV27 to TRBJ2-7; 11 positions match TRBD2. The CDR3 totals 18 residues. The germline V gene has CDR1 MNHEY and CDR2 SMNVEV (reference sequence). V lost 6 bases to trimming and J lost 0 bases; unmatched junction nucleotides: 13. Written as DNA, the CDR3 is TGTGCCAGCAGCCAGACACCGGGACTAGCGGAGTTCTCCTACGAGCAGTACTTC. Protein product: CASSQTPGLAEFSYEQYF.

This CDR3 is CASSVGVLHEQFF. Written as DNA, the CDR3 is TGTGCCAGCAGCGTAGGGGTTCTCCATGAGCAGTTCTTC. The chain couples TRBV9 to TRBJ2-1; the D is unclear. Trimming removed 0 bases from V and 8 bases from J, with 9 bases in between. CDR1 is SGDLS, CDR2 YYNGEE, per germline. The CDR3 has 13 amino acids. Full variable domain (outside the CDR3, taken from reference TRBV9 and TRBJ2-1): DSGVTQTPKHLITATGQRVTLRCSPRSGDLSVYWYQQSLDQGLQFLIQYYNGEERAKGNILERFSAQQFPDLHSELNLSSLELGDSALYFCASSVGVLHEQFFGPGTRLTVL.

This clone was seen a handful of times. J is TRBJ1-1 and V is TRBV9; D is ambiguous. The CDR3 extends over 16 amino acids. Trimming took off 0 bases at V and 6 bases at J, with 18 bases between the two ends. In germline, CDR1 is SGDLS, CDR2 YYNGEE. The CDR3 region is CASSVASDPQRAEAFF. The CDR3 DNA reads TGTGCCAGCAGCGTAGCAAGCGACCCCCAAAGGGCTGAAGCTTTCTTT.

This chain joins TRBV5-8 and TRBJ1-4; D is unresolved. Germline CDR1 reads SGHTS; CDR2 reads YDEGEE. The CDR3 runs 13 residues. Trimming removed 6 bases at V and 8 bases at J, with 14 bases between. CDR3 nucleotide sequence: TGTGCCAGCAATAGAGTATCCGGCGAAAAACTGTTTTTT. It specifies CASNRVSGEKLFF.

This clone came up once. The chain carries TRBV4-1 and TRBJ1-4; D remains ambiguous. The CDR3 spans 16 residues. V was trimmed by 4 bases and J by 7 bases, leaving 19 bases between them. Germline-derived CDR1 and CDR2 are MGHRA and YSYEKL. The CDR3 DNA sequence: TGCGCCAGCAGCCGGACGGACTCTTCCTCCAGTGAAAAACTGTTTTTT. Translated: CASSRTDSSSSEKLFF.

J is TRBJ1-1 and V is TRBV6-1; D uncertain. Germline V gives CDR1 MNHNS, CDR2 SASEGT. The CDR3 runs 13 residues. The V end lost 2 bases, the J end lost 4 bases, and 8 bases lay between the germline ends. The CDR3 DNA is TGTGCCAGCAGTGAATTCGGGGTCACTGAAGCTTTCTTT. Translation gives CASSEFGVTEAFF.

The gene calls are TRBV6-6 and TRBJ2-7; tentative D call: TRBD1 (5 bases). Looked up from germline, CDR1 is MNHNY and CDR2 is SVGAGI (reference sequence). Trimming cost V 8 bases and J 3 bases, with 17 bases left between them. The CDR3 loop spans 14 amino acids. CDR3 bases: TGTGCCAGCGCTAGTCCCCCGGACAACTACGAGCAGTACTTC. Encoded protein: CASASPPDNYEQYF.

The CDR3 DNA reads as TGTGCCAGCAGTTACGGGACTAGCGGAATAGATACGCAGTATTTT. It specifies CASSYGTSGIDTQYF. This chain uses TRBV6-5 with TRBJ2-3; TRBD2 matches at 11 bases. The ends lost 2 bases at V and 5 bases at J; junction bases unmatched: 3. CDR1 MNHEY and CDR2 SVGAGI come from the germline V gene. This CDR3 is 15 amino acids long.

The rearrangement links TRBV6-1 to TRBJ1-3, with TRBD1 identical over 7 bases. Germline V gene data show CDR1 as MNHNS and CDR2 as SASEGT. This CDR3 is built from 14 residues. Germline trimming cut 6 bases from V and 3 bases from J; bases unmatched to any gene: 5. CDR3 residues: CASSLTGSGNTIYF. The CDR3 DNA reads as TGTGCCAGCAGCTTGACAGGGAGTGGAAACACCATATATTTT.

This clone is a singleton in its sample. One end of the junction varies from germline; a read error may be responsible. The gene calls are TRBV10-2 and TRBJ1-1; weak D call: TRBD1 (6 bases). This CDR3 is built from 13 residues. The germline gives CDR1 WSHSY, CDR2 SAAADI. Here the CDR3 DNA reads TGCGCCAGTATTTCAGGGGTGAATACTGAAGCTTTCTTT. It translates to CASISGVNTEAFF.

This rearrangement joins TRBV9 to TRBJ2-2, with D possibly being TRBD1 (6 bases). Trimming removed 5 bases at V and 2 bases at J, with 13 bases between. The CDR3 has 15 amino acids. The germline CDR1 and CDR2 sequences are SGDLS and YYNGEE. CDR3 loop: CASRPPGHNTGELFF. The CDR3 nucleotides are TGTGCCAGCAGGCCTCCGGGACACAACACCGGGGAGCTGTTTTTT.

The chain carries TRBV9 and TRBJ1-4, with D unclear. Germline V gene data show CDR1 as SGDLS and CDR2 as YYNGEE. The CDR3 runs 15 residues. Trimming stripped 4 bases from V and 3 bases from J, with 13 bases between. The CDR3 DNA reads as TGTGCCAGCAGCCCCGAAGGAGTGGCTAATGAAAAACTGTTTTTT. Its translation is CASSPEGVANEKLFF.

The chain recombines TRBV2 with TRBJ1-5, with D hard to call. V was trimmed by 9 bases and J by 8 bases, leaving 17 bases between them. Germline V gene sequence: CDR1 SNHLY, CDR2 FYNNEI. The CDR3 is 13 residues long. The CDR3 spells CASGSFGGEPQHF. In DNA form, the CDR3 reads TGTGCCAGTGGGTCGTTCGGTGGAGAGCCCCAGCATTTT. The full variable domain, completed using reference TRBV2 and TRBJ1-5, is EPEVTQTPSHQVTQMGQEVILRCVPISNHLYFYWYRQILGQKVEFLVSFYNNEISEKSEIFDDQFSVERPDGSNFTLKIRSTKLEDSAMYFCASGSFGGEPQHFGDGTRLSIL.

The chain employs TRBV7-9 and TRBJ2-3; D remains ambiguous. The germline V gene has CDR1 SEHNR and CDR2 FQNEAQ (reference sequence). The CDR3 has 16 amino acids. V lost 1 base to trimming and J lost 1 base, with 12 bases between them. CDR3 region: CASSLGSEGGTDTQYF. CDR3 in DNA: TGTGCCAGCAGCTTAGGGTCAGAAGGCGGCACAGATACGCAGTATTTT.

The chain links TRBV9 to TRBJ1-3; D may be TRBD1 (6 bases). This CDR3 has 14 residues. The germline V and J ends were trimmed by 3 bases and 2 bases, with 9 bases remaining between them. Germline V gene lookup returns CDR1 SGDLS and CDR2 YYNGEE. The DNA of the CDR3 is TGTGCCAGCAGCGGGACAGTAACTGGAAACACCATATATTTT. Translated: CASSGTVTGNTIYF.

The chain combines TRBV18 with TRBJ1-5, with D possibly TRBD1 on 6 matching bases. The ends were cut back, 6 bases at V and 6 bases at J, with 15 bases in the middle. Germline values: CDR1 KGHSH, CDR2 LQKENI. The CDR3 extends over 14 amino acids. CDR3 sequence: CASSKPGVAQPQHF. CDR3 bases: TGTGCCAGCTCCAAACCAGGGGTCGCTCAGCCCCAGCATTTT.

The chain carries TRBV19 and TRBJ2-7; D tentatively fits TRBD1 or TRBD2 (5 bases each). The CDR3 runs to 16 residues. The germline V gene has CDR1 LNHDA and CDR2 SQIVND (reference sequence). Trimming took off 3 bases at V and 3 bases at J, with 18 bases between the two ends. CDR3 sequence (DNA): TGTGCCAGTAGTATCGTAAGAGGGGCGACCTACTACGAGCAGTACTTC. It is translated as CASSIVRGATYYEQYF.

V and J are TRBV28 and TRBJ1-5; no firm D call. V shed 5 bases and J shed 0 bases, with 14 bases lying between them. Germline CDR1 is MDHEN and CDR2 is SYDVKM. This CDR3 has 16 residues. The CDR3 loop is CASSPNTYASNQPQHF. DNA of the CDR3: TGTGCCAGCAGTCCCAACACATACGCTAGCAATCAGCCCCAGCATTTT.

This chain uses TRBV4-3 with TRBJ1-5; D not resolved. This CDR3 contains 14 residues. Germline lookup yields CDR1 LGHNA and CDR2 YSLEER. V shed 0 bases and J shed 4 bases, with 7 bases lying between them. The CDR3 nucleotides read TGCGCCAGCAGCCAAGAGGTGGGTAATCAGCCCCAGCATTTT. This sequence encodes CASSQEVGNQPQHF.

The rearrangement uses TRBV2 and TRBJ2-5; maybe TRBD1 (5 bases). Germline-derived CDR1 and CDR2 are SNHLY and FYNNEI. V was trimmed by 3 bases and J by 3 bases, leaving 11 bases between them. This CDR3 has 14 amino acids. CDR3 amino acids: CASSEAAGKETQYF. The DNA for the CDR3 is TGTGCCAGCAGTGAGGCTGCAGGGAAAGAGACCCAGTACTTC. The full variable domain, completed using reference TRBV2 and TRBJ2-5, is EPEVTQTPSHQVTQMGQEVILRCVPISNHLYFYWYRQILGQKVEFLVSFYNNEISEKSEIFDDQFSVERPDGSNFTLKIRSTKLEDSAMYFCASSEAAGKETQYFGPGTRLLVL.

The chain couples TRBV7-3 to TRBJ2-2; D ambiguous. Germline lookup yields CDR1 SGHTA and CDR2 FQGTGA. Trimming left V 3 bases short and J 4 bases short, with 9 bases between. The CDR3 runs 14 residues. CDR3 sequence reads: CASSFQATTGELFF. CDR3 nucleotide sequence: TGTGCCAGCAGCTTTCAGGCGACCACCGGGGAGCTGTTTTTT.

This clone appeared once. J is TRBJ2-2 and V is TRBV18; D might be TRBD2 (6 bases). Trimming left V 9 bases short and J 1 base short, with 12 bases between. Germline-derived CDR1 and CDR2 are KGHSH and LQKENI. CDR3 length equals 14 residues. The CDR3 DNA is TGTGCCAGTTTTCCGGGACTGAACACCGGGGAGCTGTTTTTT. Encoded protein: CASFPGLNTGELFF.

This chain joins TRBV9 and TRBJ2-1, with no clear D. The length of the CDR3 is 17 residues. Trimming pared 0 bases from V and 0 bases from J, leaving 13 bases between. Germline values: CDR1 SGDLS, CDR2 YYNGEE. As DNA, the CDR3 is TGTGCCAGCAGCGTAGGGCCAGCGAGGAGCTCCTACAATGAGCAGTTCTTC. The encoded protein is CASSVGPARSSYNEQFF.

The chain carries TRBV30 and TRBJ2-6, with D perhaps TRBD1 (5 bases). CDR1 is GTSNPN and CDR2 is SVGIG in the germline V gene (reference sequence). The CDR3 sequence is 18 residues long. V was pared by 0 bases and J by 2 bases, with 17 bases between. The DNA of the CDR3 is TGTGCCTGGAGTGTAGGCAGGGCTTTCGTGACTGGGGCCAACGTCCTGACTTTC. Residues: CAWSVGRAFVTGANVLTF.

The chain links TRBV7-3 to TRBJ1-2; 10 bases map to TRBD1. Per the germline V gene, CDR1 is SGHTA and CDR2 is FQGTGA. V lost 4 bases and J lost 7; bases outside the gene matches: 6. The CDR3 runs to 14 residues. This CDR3 reads CASSSTGGAFGYTF. CDR3 DNA sequence: TGTGCCAGCAGCTCGACAGGGGGCGCTTTTGGCTACACCTTC.

V and J are TRBV5-4 and TRBJ2-2, with a tentative D call TRBD2 (5 bases). The CDR3 is 13 residues long. V lost 4 bases, J lost 6 bases, and 10 bases lay in between. The V gene's germline CDR1 is SGHNT and CDR2 YYREEE (reference sequence). Here the CDR3 reads CASSPWGAGELFF. For the CDR3, the DNA is TGTGCCAGCAGCCCCTGGGGAGCCGGGGAGCTGTTTTTT.

The chain is built from TRBV9 and TRBJ1-3; D is ambiguous. The CDR3 length is 16 residues. Germline V gene lookup returns CDR1 SGDLS and CDR2 YYNGEE. V was pared by 4 bases and J by 0 bases, with 14 bases between. The CDR3 region is CASSLPGQLSGNTIYF. Written as DNA, the CDR3 is TGTGCCAGCAGCCTACCCGGGCAGCTCTCTGGAAACACCATATATTTT.